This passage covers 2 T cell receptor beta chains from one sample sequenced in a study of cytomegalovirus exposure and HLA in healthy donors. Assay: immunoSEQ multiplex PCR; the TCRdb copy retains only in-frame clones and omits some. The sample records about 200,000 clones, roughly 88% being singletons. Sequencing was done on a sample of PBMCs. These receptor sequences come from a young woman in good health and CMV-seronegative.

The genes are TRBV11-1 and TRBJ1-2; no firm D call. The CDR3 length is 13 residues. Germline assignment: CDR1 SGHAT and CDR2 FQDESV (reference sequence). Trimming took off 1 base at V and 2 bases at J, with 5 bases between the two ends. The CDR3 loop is CASSLERNYGYTF. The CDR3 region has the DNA TGTGCCAGCAGCTTAGAGCGAAACTATGGCTACACCTTC.

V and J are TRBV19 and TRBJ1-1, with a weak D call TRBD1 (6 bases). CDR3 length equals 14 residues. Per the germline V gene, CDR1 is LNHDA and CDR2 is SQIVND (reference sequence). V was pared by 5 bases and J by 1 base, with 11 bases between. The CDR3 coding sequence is TGTGCCAGTAGTGGGGGACATCCGAACACTGAAGCTTTCTTT. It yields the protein CASSGGHPNTEAFF. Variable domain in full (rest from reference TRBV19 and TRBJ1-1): DGGITQSPKYLFRKEGQNVTLSCEQNLNHDAMYWYRQDPGQGLRLIYYSQIVNDFQKGDIAEGYSVSREKKESFPLTVTSAQKNPTAFYLCASSGGHPNTEAFFGQGTRLTVV.